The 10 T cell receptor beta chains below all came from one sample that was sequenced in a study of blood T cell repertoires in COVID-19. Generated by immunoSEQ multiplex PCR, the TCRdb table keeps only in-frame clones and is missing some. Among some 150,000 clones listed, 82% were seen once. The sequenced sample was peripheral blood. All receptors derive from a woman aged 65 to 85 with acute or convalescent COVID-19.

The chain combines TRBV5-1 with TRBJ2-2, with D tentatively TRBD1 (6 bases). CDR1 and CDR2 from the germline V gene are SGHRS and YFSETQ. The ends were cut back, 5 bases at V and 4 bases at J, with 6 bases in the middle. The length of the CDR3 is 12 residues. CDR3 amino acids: CASRQGTGELFF. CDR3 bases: TGCGCCAGCAGACAGGGCACCGGGGAGCTGTTTTTT.

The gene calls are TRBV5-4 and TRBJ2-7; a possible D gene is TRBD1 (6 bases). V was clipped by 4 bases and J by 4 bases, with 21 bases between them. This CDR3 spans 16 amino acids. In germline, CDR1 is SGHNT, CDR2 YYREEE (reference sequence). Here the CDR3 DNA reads TGTGCCAGCAGCCCGACCACAGGGATGGGCCTGTACGAGCAGTACTTC. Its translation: CASSPTTGMGLYEQYF.

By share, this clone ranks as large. CDR3 region: CASSLTGSNSPLHF. CDR3 nucleotide sequence: TGTGCCAGCAGCTTGACAGGGTCAAATTCACCCCTCCACTTT. The rearrangement links TRBV11-2 to TRBJ1-6; 7 nucleotides line up with TRBD1. With 3 bases clipped from V and 7 bases from J, the junction kept 3 bases outside the gene matches. Germline V gene lookup returns CDR1 SGHAT and CDR2 FQNNGV. This CDR3 spans 14 amino acids.

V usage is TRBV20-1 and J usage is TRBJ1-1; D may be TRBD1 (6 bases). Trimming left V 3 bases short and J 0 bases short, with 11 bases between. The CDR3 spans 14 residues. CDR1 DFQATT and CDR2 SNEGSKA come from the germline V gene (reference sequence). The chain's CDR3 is CSASTGPMNTEAFF. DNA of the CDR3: TGCAGTGCTAGTACAGGGCCAATGAACACTGAAGCTTTCTTT.

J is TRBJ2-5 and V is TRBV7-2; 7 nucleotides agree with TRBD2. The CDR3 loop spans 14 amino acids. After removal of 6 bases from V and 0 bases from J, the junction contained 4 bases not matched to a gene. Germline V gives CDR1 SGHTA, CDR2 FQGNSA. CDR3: CASSFGLDQETQYF. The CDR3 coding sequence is TGTGCCAGCAGTTTCGGACTAGACCAAGAGACCCAGTACTTC. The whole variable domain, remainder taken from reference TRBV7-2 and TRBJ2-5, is GAGVSQSPSNKVTEKGKDVELRCDPISGHTALYWYRQSLGQGLEFLIYFQGNSAPDKSGLPSDRFSAERTGGSVSTLTIQRTQQEDSAVYLCASSFGLDQETQYFGPGTRLLVL.

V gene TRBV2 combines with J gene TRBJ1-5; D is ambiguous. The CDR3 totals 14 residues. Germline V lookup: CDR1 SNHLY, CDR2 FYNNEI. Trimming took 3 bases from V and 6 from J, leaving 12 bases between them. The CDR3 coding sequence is TGTGCCAGCAGTGAGAGACATCAGCCTCAGCCCCAGCATTTT. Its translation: CASSERHQPQPQHF. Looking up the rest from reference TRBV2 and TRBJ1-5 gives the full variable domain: EPEVTQTPSHQVTQMGQEVILRCVPISNHLYFYWYRQILGQKVEFLVSFYNNEISEKSEIFDDQFSVERPDGSNFTLKIRSTKLEDSAMYFCASSERHQPQPQHFGDGTRLSIL.

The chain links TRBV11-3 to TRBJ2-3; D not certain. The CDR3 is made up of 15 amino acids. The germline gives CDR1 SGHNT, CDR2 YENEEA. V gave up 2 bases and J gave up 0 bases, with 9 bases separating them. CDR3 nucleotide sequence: TGTGCCAGCAGCTTACGTTTCGGGAGCACAGATACGCAGTATTTT. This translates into CASSLRFGSTDTQYF.

CDR3 nucleotides: TGCGCCAGCAGCTTGGGCAATACAGCAAACTATGGCTACACCTTC. This sequence encodes CASSLGNTANYGYTF. The chain uses TRBV5-1 and TRBJ1-2; no clear D gene. V lost 0 bases and J 2 bases, leaving 11 bases between the germline ends. Germline V CDR1 and CDR2: SGHRS, YFSETQ. The CDR3 covers 15 residues.

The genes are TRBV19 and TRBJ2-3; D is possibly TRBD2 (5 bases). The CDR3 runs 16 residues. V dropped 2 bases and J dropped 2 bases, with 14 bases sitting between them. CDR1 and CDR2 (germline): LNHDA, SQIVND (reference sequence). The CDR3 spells CASSISERTPTDTQYF. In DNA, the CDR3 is TGTGCCAGTAGTATATCGGAGCGGACCCCCACAGATACGCAGTATTTT.

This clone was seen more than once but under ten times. The CDR3 region is CASSLDPTGYGYTF. CDR3 in DNA: TGTGCCAGCAGCTTAGATCCTACAGGGTATGGCTACACCTTC. The chain links TRBV28 to TRBJ1-2, with D possibly being TRBD1 (6 bases). This CDR3 is built from 14 residues. V gave up 6 bases and J gave up 5 bases, with 16 bases separating them. The germline V gene encodes CDR1 MDHEN and CDR2 SYDVKM.